This T cell receptor (beta chain) is from a study of shared clonotypes between healthy human individuals. Study-level points and caveats: Naive subsets generally exceeded memory subsets in estimated richness. Limitation of the genetic and exposure-history diversity represented came from the few donors.

This table comes from immunoSEQ multiplex PCR, and its TCRdb copy is limited to in-frame clones, with some not included. The data contain approximately 940,000 clones, over 75% of them singletons. CDR3 size: 16 residues. V shed 10 bases and J shed 0 bases, with 16 bases lying between them. Germline V CDR1 and CDR2: ENHRY, SYGVKD. This clone has only one observation. Antigen specificity is unknown. The rearrangement links TRBV10-3 to TRBJ1-6; D is undetermined. The receptor was derived from a man between 18 and 35 years old in good health. The sequencing input was memory CD4+ T cells sorted from blood. Subset here: CD45RA-negative fraction. CDR3 in DNA: TGTGCCACCAGCCCGGGCCAAAGCTCCTATAATTCACCCCTCCACTTT. Its protein is CATSPGQSSYNSPLHF.